This record covers a single T cell receptor (beta chain). Its binding antigen is unknown. No base-level quality is on record; no much larger clone is a single base apart. This specimen belongs to a study of blood T cell repertoires in COVID-19 (dated by TCRdb to the early 2020s). Regarding the study in general: Collaborator samples came from the United States, Italy and Spain and covered acute and convalescent phases of COVID-19. The prospective study material was composed of cDNA or gDNA derived from T cells, B-cell-depleted T cells, or PBMCs. Where available, HLA class I and class II types were taken from metadata supplied by the sample provider and were not determined by assay-based typing. Deeply sampled blood TCRbeta repertoires from subjects exposed to, actively infected with, or recovered from COVID-19 were included in the dataset. The repertoires were made available in a free public database intended to serve as a resource for research on the immune response to SARS-CoV-2. The samples were drawn from the first 160 participants of the ongoing ImmuneRACE study and from 1,254 subjects provided by 6 global collaborators. A de-identified subject ID, COVID-19 status, age in years and sex were almost always included in the sample metadata.

General study outcomes and caveats: Clinical and demographic metadata were provided uncurated, with the amount varying by source and participant.

A second Seattle source provided samples from volunteer blood donors who had recovered from COVID-19. Each collaborating institution followed its own protocols to collect whole blood in K2EDTA tubes. Collaborator samples were shipped for TCRbeta analysis as frozen whole blood, isolated PBMCs, or DNA extracted from either sample type. After removal of 1 base from V and 2 bases from J, the junction retains 5 bases not matched to a gene. The germline V gene gives CDR1 as LGHNA and CDR2 as YSLEER. The CDR3 runs 17 residues from the cysteine to the phenylalanine. The kept DNA is CDR3 alone, 51 bases in frame from the first base. The immunoSEQ Assay, a bias-controlled multiplex PCR, was used to amplify TCRbeta CDR3 regions from genomic DNA. In the original analysis: Nucleated cell counts per sample were estimated from amplification of reference gene primers within the assay. To quantify the absolute abundance of each unique TCRbeta CDR3 rearrangement, sequence reads were collapsed and filtered. Productive Simpson clonality was computed per sample as the square root of Simpson's diversity index over productive rearrangements. In TCRdb, the immuneACCESS table is reduced to in-frame sequences with V and J assigned. These tables do not hold every clone; where another copy was compared, an unresolved V gene accounts for under half, and the others remain unexplained. V, J and clone size were drawn from that table, and D and trimming were deduced from the DNA. The sample includes about 230,000 clones, with around 83% observed a single time. Of the sample, roughly 1.4% is held by the ten largest clones.

The chain joins TRBV4-3 to TRBJ2-7; a stretch of 13 junction bases matches TRBD2. The specimen was peripheral blood. The source of this sequence is a woman aged 35 to 49 who had recovered from COVID-19. CDR3 region: CASSQGTSGGAAYEQYF. The DNA sequence is TGCGCCAGCAGCCAAGGGACTAGCGGGGGAGCCGCCTACGAGCAGTACTTC.